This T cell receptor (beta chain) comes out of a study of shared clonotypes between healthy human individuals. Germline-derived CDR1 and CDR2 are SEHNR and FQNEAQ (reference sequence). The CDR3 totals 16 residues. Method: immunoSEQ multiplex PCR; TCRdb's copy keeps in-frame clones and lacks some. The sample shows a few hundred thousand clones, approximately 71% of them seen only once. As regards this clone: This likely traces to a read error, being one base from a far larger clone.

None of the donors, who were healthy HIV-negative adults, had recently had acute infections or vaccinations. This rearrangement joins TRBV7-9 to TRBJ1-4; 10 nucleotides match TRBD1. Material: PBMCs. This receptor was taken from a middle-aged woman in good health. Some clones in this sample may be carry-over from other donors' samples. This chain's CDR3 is CASSQDLGTGAEKLVF. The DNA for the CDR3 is TGCGCCAGCAGCCAAGATCTTGGGACAGGGGCCGAAAAACTGGTTTTT.